This entry features one TCR beta chain sequence. V lost 6 bases, J lost 4 bases, and 22 bases lay in between. Germline CDR1 is MDHEN and CDR2 is SYDVKM. CDR3 length: 17 amino acids. Original processing notes: Nucleated cell number was recorded as an estimate derived from reference gene primer amplification. The method was immunoSEQ multiplex PCR; TCRdb's version includes in-frame clones alone and lacks a portion of them. V and J calls and clone size are given by that table; D and trimming were obtained from the DNA. This sample has about 57,000 clones, with approximately 79% found just once. This specimen belongs to a study of blood T cell repertoires in COVID-19.

The genes are TRBV28 and TRBJ1-5; TRBD1 might be the D (5 bases). This clonotype was obtained from a human donor in a cohort sampled during active COVID-19. Material for sequencing was peripheral blood. In DNA, the CDR3 is TGTGCCAGCAGCACTGGGACTGGCTTTCGGGGGAATCAGCCCCAGCATTTT. Translated: CASSTGTGFRGNQPQHF.